This T cell receptor beta chain was sequenced in a study of shared clonotypes between healthy human individuals. Produced via immunoSEQ multiplex PCR; TCRdb's table is partial and in-frame only. Found here are 2 million to 2.5 million clones, 85% to 95% of them singletons; the top ten hold about 1.8%. Terminally differentiated effector memory CD45RA+ cells were left out of the naive CD8 fraction, which was CD45RO-negative and positively selected for CCR7. This clonotype was sampled from a man between 18 and 29 years old in good health. Some clones in this sample may be carry-over from other donors' samples. The specimen sequenced was naive CD8+ T cells from PBMCs.

For the CDR3, the DNA is TGTGCCAGCAGAAGGACTAGCGGTTCCTACGAGCAGTACTTC. This gives the protein CASRRTSGSYEQYF. V usage is TRBV2 and J usage is TRBJ2-7; TRBD2 matches 10 bases. The CDR3 has 14 residues. Germline-derived CDR1 and CDR2 are SNHLY and FYNNEI. With V trimmed by 6 bases and J by 1 base, 3 bases remained unmatched.